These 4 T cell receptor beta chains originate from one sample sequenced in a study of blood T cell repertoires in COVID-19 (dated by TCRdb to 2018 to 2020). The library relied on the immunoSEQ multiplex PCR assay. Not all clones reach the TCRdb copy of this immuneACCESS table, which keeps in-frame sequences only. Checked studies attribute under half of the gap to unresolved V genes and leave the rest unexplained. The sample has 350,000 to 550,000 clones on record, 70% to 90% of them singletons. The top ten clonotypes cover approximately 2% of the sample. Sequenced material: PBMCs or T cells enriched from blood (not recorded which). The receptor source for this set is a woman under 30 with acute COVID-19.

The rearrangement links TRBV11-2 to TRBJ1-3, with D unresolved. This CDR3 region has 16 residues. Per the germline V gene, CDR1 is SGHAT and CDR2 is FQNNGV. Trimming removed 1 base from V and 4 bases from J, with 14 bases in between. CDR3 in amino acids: CASSLGGPRGGNTIYF. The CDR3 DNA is TGTGCCAGCAGCTTAGGAGGCCCCCGAGGGGGAAACACCATATATTTT. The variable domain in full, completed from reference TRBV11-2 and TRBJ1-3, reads EAGVAQSPRYKIIEKRQSVAFWCNPISGHATLYWYQQILGQGPKLLIQFQNNGVVDDSQLPKDRFSAERLKGVDSTLKIQPAKLEDSAVYLCASSLGGPRGGNTIYFGEGSWLTVV.

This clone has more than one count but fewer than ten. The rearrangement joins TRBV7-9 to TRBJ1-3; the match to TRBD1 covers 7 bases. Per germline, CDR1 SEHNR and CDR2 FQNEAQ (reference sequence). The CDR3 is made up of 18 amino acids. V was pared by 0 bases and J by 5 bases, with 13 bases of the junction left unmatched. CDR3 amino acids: CASSLAGRTGTERNTIYF. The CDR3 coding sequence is TGTGCCAGCAGCTTAGCCGGCCGAACCGGGACAGAAAGAAACACCATATATTTT.

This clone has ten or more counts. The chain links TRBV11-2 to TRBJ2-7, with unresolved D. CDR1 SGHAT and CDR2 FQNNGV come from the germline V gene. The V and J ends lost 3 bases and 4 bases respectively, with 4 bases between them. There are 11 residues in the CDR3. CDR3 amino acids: CASSFMYEQYF. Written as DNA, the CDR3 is TGTGCCAGCAGCTTTATGTACGAGCAGTACTTC. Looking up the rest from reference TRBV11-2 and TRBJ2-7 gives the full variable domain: EAGVAQSPRYKIIEKRQSVAFWCNPISGHATLYWYQQILGQGPKLLIQFQNNGVVDDSQLPKDRFSAERLKGVDSTLKIQPAKLEDSAVYLCASSFMYEQYFGPGTRLTVT.

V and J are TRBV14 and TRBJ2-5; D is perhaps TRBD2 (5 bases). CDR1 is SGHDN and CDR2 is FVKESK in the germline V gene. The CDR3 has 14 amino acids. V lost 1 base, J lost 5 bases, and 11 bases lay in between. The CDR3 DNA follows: TGTGCCAGCAGCCAAGTAGAGGGTAGGGAGACCCAGTACTTC. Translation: CASSQVEGRETQYF.